What follows are 5 T cell receptor beta chains derived from one specimen sequenced in a study of lung T cells in sarcoidosis with Löfgren's syndrome. TCRdb re-called the reads through MiXCR, storing one row per CDR3 protein. Here the sample spans some 20,000 distinct CDR3 sequences, approximately 21% being singletons. The specimen sequenced was CD4+ T cells from PBMCs. These receptors were taken from a human donor with sarcoidosis (Löfgren's syndrome or another form), or a control subject (not recorded which).

In its sample, this clonotype ranks as medium-sized. The genes are TRBV12-3 or TRBV12-4 and TRBJ2-1; no firm D call. The CDR3 covers 12 residues. Deletions cut 3 bases from V and 10 bases from J, with 10 bases between. CDR3 nucleotide sequence: TGTGCCAGCAGTTTGGTAGCAGGAGAGCAGTTCTTC. It is translated as CASSLVAGEQFF.

By share, this clonotype counts as medium-sized. The J gene is TRBJ2-1, the V gene TRBV20-1, with TRBD2 matching over 14 bases. The germline CDR1 and CDR2 sequences are DFQATT and SNEGSKA (reference sequence). V gave up 3 bases and J gave up 4 bases; unmatched junction bases: 2. The length of the CDR3 is 15 residues. The chain's CDR3 is CSARGLAGAYNEQFF. For the CDR3, the DNA is TGCAGTGCTAGGGGACTAGCGGGGGCTTACAATGAGCAGTTCTTC.

For this clonotype: A read error is likely, as this CDR3 ends without the conserved phenylalanine or tryptophan. V and J are TRBV6-6 and TRBJ2-1; D gene uncertain. CDR1 MNHNY and CDR2 SVGAGI come from the germline V gene (reference sequence). This CDR3 comprises 13 residues. V lost 7 bases, J lost 0 bases, and 7 bases lay in between. The CDR3 is CASTGNSYNEQFL. The CDR3, as DNA: TGTGCCAGCACCGGCAACTCCTACAATGAGCAGTTCCTC.

This clonotype was observed many times. The chain has TRBV27 and TRBJ1-1, with 10 bases that match TRBD1. The CDR3 runs 16 residues. The V segment lost 5 bases and the J segment 3 bases; nucleotides outside the gene matches: 9. CDR1 is MNHEY and CDR2 is SMNVEV in the germline V gene (reference sequence). CDR3 residues: CASSRDRGRRDTEAFF. The DNA for the CDR3 is TGTGCCAGCAGTCGAGACAGGGGGCGTCGGGACACTGAAGCTTTCTTT.

Note on this clonotype: The missing conserved phenylalanine or tryptophan at the end of this CDR3 makes a read error likely. The limits of the CDR3 on the DNA are not certain, so only TCRdb's listed CDR3 is given. This rearrangement joins TRBV18 to TRBJ2-7; the DNA was not compared with TRBD1, the D call given in the table. Germline CDR1 reads KGHSH; CDR2 reads LQKENI. The CDR3 sequence runs 12 residues, both termini included. The CDR3 sequence is CASSPGSRSAYS.